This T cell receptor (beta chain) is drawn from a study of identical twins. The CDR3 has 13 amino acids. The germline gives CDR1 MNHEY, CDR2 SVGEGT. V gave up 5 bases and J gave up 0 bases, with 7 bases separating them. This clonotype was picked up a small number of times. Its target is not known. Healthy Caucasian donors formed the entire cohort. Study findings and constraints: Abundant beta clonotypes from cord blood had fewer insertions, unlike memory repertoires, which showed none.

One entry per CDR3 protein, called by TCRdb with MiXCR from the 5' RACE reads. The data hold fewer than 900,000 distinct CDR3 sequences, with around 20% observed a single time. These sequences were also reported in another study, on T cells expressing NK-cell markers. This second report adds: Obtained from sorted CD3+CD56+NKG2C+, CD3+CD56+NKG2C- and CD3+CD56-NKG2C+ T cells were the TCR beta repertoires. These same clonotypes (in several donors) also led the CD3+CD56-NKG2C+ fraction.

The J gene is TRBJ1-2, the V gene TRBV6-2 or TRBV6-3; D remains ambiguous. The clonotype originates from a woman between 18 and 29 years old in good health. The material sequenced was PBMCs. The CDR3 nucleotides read TGTGCCAGCAGTGATGGACCTAACTATGGCTACACCTTC. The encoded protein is CASSDGPNYGYTF.